One T cell receptor beta chain is described in this entry. Other DNA sequences from this sample encode an identical CDR3 as well. RNA extraction was followed by reverse transcription into cDNA, which acted as the sequencing template. Only in-frame clones appear in the TCRdb table, and some are missing; sequencing was by immunoSEQ multiplex PCR. The table includes about 300,000 clones, more than 45% detected once. These data belong to a study of CD8+ T cells in alopecia areata. Sample treatment: oral pan-JAK inhibitor, 5-10 mg twice daily. Germline V lookup: CDR1 SQVTM, CDR2 ANQGSEA. CDR3 length: 11 residues. V was trimmed by 6 bases and J by 1 base, leaving 6 bases between them.

The V gene is TRBV29-1, the J gene TRBJ1-1; D remains unclear. The sample consisted of CD4+ T cells sorted from blood, taken at week 24, from a patient treated with tofacitinib. This sequence was found in a human donor with alopecia areata. Written as DNA, the CDR3 is TGCAGCGTATTAGGGAACACTGAAGCTTTCTTT. Its translation is CSVLGNTEAFF.